This TCR beta chain was profiled in a study of CD8+CD57+ T cells in acquired aplastic anemia. For CDR3 and TCR beta VDJ profiling, genomic DNA was the template used. TCRdb redid the calling of the reads with MiXCR, one entry per CDR3 protein. The sample shows more than 150,000 distinct CDR3 sequences, about 50% of them seen only once. All patients picked for sequencing had shown, by flow cytometry, an expansion of CD8+CD57+ cells. A few counts support this clonotype. V lost 3 bases and J lost 0, with 16 bases in between. This CDR3 has 18 residues. Looked up from germline, CDR1 is SGDLS and CDR2 is YYNGEE.

This TCR was recovered from a human donor with aplastic anemia. The V call is TRBV9, the J call TRBJ1-6; D is perhaps TRBD1 (5 bases). The sequenced sample was sorted CD4+, CD8+, or CD8+CD57+ T cells (not recorded which) from PBMCs. CDR3 loop: CASSDSNNRSSYNSPLHF. The CDR3 DNA reads TGTGCCAGCAGCGATTCCAACAACAGGAGCTCCTATAATTCACCCCTCCACTTT.